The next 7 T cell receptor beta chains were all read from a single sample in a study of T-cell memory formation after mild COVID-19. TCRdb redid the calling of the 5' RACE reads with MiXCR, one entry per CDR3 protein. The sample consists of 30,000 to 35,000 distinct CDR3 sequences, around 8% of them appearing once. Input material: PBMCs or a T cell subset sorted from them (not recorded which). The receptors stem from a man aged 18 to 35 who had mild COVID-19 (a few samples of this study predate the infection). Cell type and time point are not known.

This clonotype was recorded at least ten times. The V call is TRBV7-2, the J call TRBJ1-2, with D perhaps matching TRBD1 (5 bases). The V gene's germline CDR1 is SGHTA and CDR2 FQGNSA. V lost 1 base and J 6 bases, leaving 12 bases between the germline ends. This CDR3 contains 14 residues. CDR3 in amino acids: CASSLVGRADGYTF. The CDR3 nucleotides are TGTGCCAGCAGCTTAGTGGGCAGGGCTGATGGCTACACCTTC. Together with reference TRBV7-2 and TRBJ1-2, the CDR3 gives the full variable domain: GAGVSQSPSNKVTEKGKDVELRCDPISGHTALYWYRQSLGQGLEFLIYFQGNSAPDKSGLPSDRFSAERTGGSVSTLTIQRTQQEDSAVYLCASSLVGRADGYTFGSGTRLTVV.

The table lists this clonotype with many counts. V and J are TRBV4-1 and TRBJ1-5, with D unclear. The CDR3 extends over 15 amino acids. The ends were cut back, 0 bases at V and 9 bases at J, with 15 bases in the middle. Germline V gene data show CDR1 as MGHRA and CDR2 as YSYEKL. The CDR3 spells CASSQDRQNRRPQHF. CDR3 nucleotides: TGCGCCAGCAGCCAAGATAGGCAGAACAGACGGCCCCAGCATTTT.

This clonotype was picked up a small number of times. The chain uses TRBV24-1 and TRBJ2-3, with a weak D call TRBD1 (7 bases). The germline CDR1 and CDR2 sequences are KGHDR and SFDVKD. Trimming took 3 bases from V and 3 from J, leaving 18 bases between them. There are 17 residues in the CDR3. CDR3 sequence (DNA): TGTGCCACCAGTGATCACCCGGGCAGGGGGGTTACAGATACGCAGTATTTT. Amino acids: CATSDHPGRGVTDTQYF.

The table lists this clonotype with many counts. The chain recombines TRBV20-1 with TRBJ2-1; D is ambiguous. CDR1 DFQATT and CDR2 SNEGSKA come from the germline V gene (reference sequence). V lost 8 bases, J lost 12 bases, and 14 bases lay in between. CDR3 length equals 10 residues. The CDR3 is CSPGTAVQFF. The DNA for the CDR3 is TGCAGTCCAGGAACTGCTGTGCAGTTCTTC.

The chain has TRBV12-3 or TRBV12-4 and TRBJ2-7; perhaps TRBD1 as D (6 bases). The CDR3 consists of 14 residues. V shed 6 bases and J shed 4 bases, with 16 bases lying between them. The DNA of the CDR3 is TGTGCCAGCAGCATTCAAACAGGGAGTTACGAGCAGTACTTC. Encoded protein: CASSIQTGSYEQYF.

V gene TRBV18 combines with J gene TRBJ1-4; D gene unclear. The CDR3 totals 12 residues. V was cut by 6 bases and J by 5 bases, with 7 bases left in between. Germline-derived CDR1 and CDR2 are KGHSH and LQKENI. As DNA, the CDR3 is TGTGCCAGCTCCCGACGGAATGAAAAACTGTTTTTT. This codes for CASSRRNEKLFF.

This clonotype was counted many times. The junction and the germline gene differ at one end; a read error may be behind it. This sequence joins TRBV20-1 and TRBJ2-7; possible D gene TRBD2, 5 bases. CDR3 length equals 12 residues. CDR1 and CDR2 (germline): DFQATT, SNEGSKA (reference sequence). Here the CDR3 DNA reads TGCAGTGCTAGAGTCGGGGTCTACGAGGAGTACTTC. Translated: CSARVGVYEEYF.